The 16 T cell receptor beta chains given below trace back to one sample, sequenced in a study of PD-L1 blockade in urothelial cancer. Data came from immunoSEQ multiplex PCR; TCRdb stores just in-frame clones and leaves some out. The data contain tens of thousands of clones, roughly 82% of them singletons. Sequencing was performed on PBMCs, taken around atezolizumab (anti-PD-L1) treatment. The receptors derive from a man aged 65 to 79 with urothelial cancer.

The CDR3 here is CATMTGASNQPQHF. The CDR3 DNA follows: TGTGCCACCATGACAGGGGCCAGCAATCAGCCCCAGCATTTT. The rearrangement links TRBV15 to TRBJ1-5; 8 nucleotides align to TRBD1. Germline V gives CDR1 LNHNV, CDR2 YYDKDF (reference sequence). The J segment lost 1 base and the V segment lost 7 bases, leaving 3 bases of the junction unmatched. This CDR3 contains 14 residues.

In DNA, the CDR3 is TGTGCCAGCAGTGAAGGCTTCTCTGGAAACACCATATATTTT. Protein sequence: CASSEGFSGNTIYF. The chain employs TRBV25-1 and TRBJ1-3; D ambiguous. The V gene's germline CDR1 is MGHDK and CDR2 SYGVNS. The germline V and J ends were trimmed by 2 bases and 0 bases, with 5 bases remaining between them. The CDR3 extends over 14 amino acids.

The chain couples TRBV5-1 to TRBJ2-1; TRBD2 is a possible D gene (5 bases). This CDR3 region has 16 residues. V lost 4 bases to trimming and J lost 0 bases, with 14 bases between them. CDR1 is SGHRS, CDR2 YFSETQ, per germline. CDR3 nucleotides: TGCGCCAGCAGCGGGATGCCGGGGAGCTCCTACAATGAGCAGTTCTTC. It yields the protein CASSGMPGSSYNEQFF. The variable domain in full, with the rest retrieved from reference TRBV5-1 and TRBJ2-1, is KAGVTQTPRYLIKTRGQQVTLSCSPISGHRSVSWYQQTPGQGLQFLFEYFSETQRNKGNFPGRFSGRQFSNSRSEMNVSTLELGDSALYLCASSGMPGSSYNEQFFGPGTRLTVL.

The V call is TRBV5-6, the J call TRBJ2-5; tentatively, D is TRBD1 (5 bases). The end of the DNA fits TRBJ2-7 better, so the J call may be wrong. The germline CDR1 and CDR2 sequences are SGHDT and YYEEEE. This CDR3 contains 14 residues. This CDR3 reads CASSFSGQQYEQYF. DNA of the CDR3: TGTGCCAGCAGCTTCTCAGGACAACAATACGAGCAGTACTTC.

This clone was seen a few times. The V gene is TRBV28, the J gene TRBJ1-5, with 9 nucleotides matching TRBD1. This CDR3 has 20 amino acids. Germline V gene sequence: CDR1 MDHEN, CDR2 SYDVKM. V shed 1 base and J 9 bases; nucleotides not matched to a gene: 22. CDR3: CASSLSPLHWDRDASGPQHF. For the CDR3, the DNA is TGTGCCAGCAGTTTATCTCCCCTTCATTGGGACAGGGATGCTTCGGGGCCCCAGCATTTT.

The chain joins TRBV30 to TRBJ1-5; D may be TRBD1 (6 bases). The CDR3 is made up of 15 amino acids. The germline CDR1 and CDR2 sequences are GTSNPN and SVGIG (reference sequence). V dropped 0 bases and J dropped 5 bases, with 14 bases sitting between them. The CDR3 bases are TGTGCCTGGAGTGTATGGGGGCGGCCCGATCAGCCCCAGCATTTT. It translates to CAWSVWGRPDQPQHF.

This chain uses TRBV4-3 with TRBJ2-2; the D gene is possibly TRBD1 (6 bases). Germline CDR1 and CDR2: LGHNA and YSLEER. The CDR3 sequence is 16 residues long. The V end lost 3 bases, the J end lost 2 bases, and 13 bases lay between the germline ends. CDR3 in DNA: TGCGCCAGCAGCCATGCCAGGGGACAAAACACCGGGGAGCTGTTTTTT. Amino acid sequence: CASSHARGQNTGELFF.

This rearrangement joins TRBV4-3 to TRBJ2-3; a possible D gene is TRBD2 (6 bases). Germline values: CDR1 LGHNA, CDR2 YSLEER. The CDR3 loop spans 16 amino acids. The V and J ends lost 0 bases and 5 bases respectively, with 15 bases between them. CDR3 amino acids: CASSQDPPRAGDTQYF. The CDR3 nucleotides are TGCGCCAGCAGCCAAGATCCCCCCAGAGCGGGAGATACGCAGTATTTT.

The chain is built from TRBV6-1 and TRBJ1-1, with 7 bases that match TRBD1. This CDR3 has 14 residues. Germline CDR1 MNHNS, CDR2 SASEGT. Trimming removed 5 bases from V and 1 base from J; junction bases left unmatched: 4. CDR3 bases: TGTGCCAGCAGTTTGGACAGGAGGAACACTGAAGCTTTCTTT. Translating it yields CASSLDRRNTEAFF.

The V gene is TRBV5-4, the J gene TRBJ1-1, with D possibly matching TRBD1 (5 bases). CDR3 length equals 16 residues. Germline lookup yields CDR1 SGHNT and CDR2 YYREEE (reference sequence). Trimming took 2 bases from V and 1 from J, leaving 15 bases between them. The CDR3 DNA reads TGTGCCAGCAGCTTCCCACGGGGGTCGAGGAACACTGAAGCTTTCTTT. Translation: CASSFPRGSRNTEAFF.

V gene TRBV5-4 combines with J gene TRBJ2-5; D gene unclear. CDR3 length equals 14 residues. Germline V gives CDR1 SGHNT, CDR2 YYREEE (reference sequence). Trimming took off 6 bases at V and 3 bases at J, with 15 bases between the two ends. The CDR3 reads CASTPTGNEETQYF. The CDR3 DNA sequence: TGTGCCAGCACCCCGACTGGCAATGAAGAGACCCAGTACTTC.

The chain has TRBV29-1 and TRBJ1-1; 7 nucleotides match TRBD1. The CDR3 sequence is 12 residues long. V shed 4 bases and J 5 bases; nucleotides not matched to a gene: 4. In germline, CDR1 is SQVTM, CDR2 ANQGSEA. DNA for the CDR3: TGCAGCGTTGCCCGACAGGGTACTGAAGCTTTCTTT. It codes for CSVARQGTEAFF.

This chain uses TRBV5-6 with TRBJ2-1; D gene unclear. Germline V lookup: CDR1 SGHDT, CDR2 YYEEEE. This CDR3 has 11 amino acids. Trimming pared 4 bases from V and 5 bases from J, leaving 4 bases between. In DNA, the CDR3 is TGTGCCAGCAGCCTTAACAATGAGCAGTTCTTC. Protein: CASSLNNEQFF. Full variable domain (missing parts from reference TRBV5-6 and TRBJ2-1): DAGVTQSPTHLIKTRGQQVTLRCSPKSGHDTVSWYQQALGQGPQFIFQYYEEEERQRGNFPDRFSGHQFPNYSSELNVNALLLGDSALYLCASSLNNEQFFGPGTRLTVL.

The J gene is TRBJ1-5, the V gene TRBV19; 8 bases fit TRBD1. Germline lookup yields CDR1 LNHDA and CDR2 SQIVND (reference sequence). V was clipped by 4 bases and J by 5 bases; unmatched bases: 1. This CDR3 has 13 amino acids. CDR3 coding DNA: TGTGCCAGTAGTAAGACAGGGGATCAGCCCCAGCATTTT. Amino acids: CASSKTGDQPQHF. Combining the CDR3 with reference TRBV19 and TRBJ1-5 gives the whole variable domain DGGITQSPKYLFRKEGQNVTLSCEQNLNHDAMYWYRQDPGQGLRLIYYSQIVNDFQKGDIAEGYSVSREKKESFPLTVTSAQKNPTAFYLCASSKTGDQPQHFGDGTRLSIL.

This clone came up once. The V and J genes are TRBV2 and TRBJ2-1, with TRBD1 identical over 8 bases. The CDR3 totals 15 residues. Germline loops: CDR1 SNHLY, CDR2 FYNNEI. After removal of 5 bases from V and 0 bases from J, the junction contained 3 bases not matched to a gene. CDR3 region: CASSRDRGSYNEQFF. In DNA, the CDR3 is TGTGCCAGCAGTCGAGACAGGGGCTCCTACAATGAGCAGTTCTTC.

There are a few counts of this clone. The junction shows a germline mismatch at one end, possibly a read error. The V and J genes are TRBV7-9 and TRBJ2-2; D not resolved. CDR1 SEHNR and CDR2 FQNEAQ come from the germline V gene (reference sequence). CDR3 length equals 13 residues. The DNA of the CDR3 is TGTGCCAGCAGCGTAGCCCTCACCGGGGAGCTGTTTTTT. It specifies CASSVALTGELFF.